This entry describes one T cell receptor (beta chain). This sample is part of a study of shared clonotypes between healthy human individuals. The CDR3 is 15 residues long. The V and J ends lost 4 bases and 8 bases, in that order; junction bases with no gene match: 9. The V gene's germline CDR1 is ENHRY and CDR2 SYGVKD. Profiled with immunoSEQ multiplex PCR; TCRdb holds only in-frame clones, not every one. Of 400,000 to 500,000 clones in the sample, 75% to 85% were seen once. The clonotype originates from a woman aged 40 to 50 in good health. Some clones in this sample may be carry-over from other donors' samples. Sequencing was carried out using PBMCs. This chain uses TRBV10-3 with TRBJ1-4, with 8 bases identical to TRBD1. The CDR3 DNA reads TGTGCCATCAGTGCTTCGACAGGGGACGGGGAAAAACTGTTTTTT. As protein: CAISASTGDGEKLFF.